These 22 T cell receptor beta chains came from one sample sequenced in a study of blood T cells in healthy people across ages. The authors ran a second PCR of 7 to 11 cycles using a sample-barcoded 5' primer and a J-beta primer mix. MiXCR was run by TCRdb on the 5' RACE reads, yielding one entry per CDR3 protein. The sample consists of some 1.7 million distinct CDR3 sequences, 28% of them appearing once. Sequencing input: blood. The receptor set was obtained from a woman under 40 in good health.

The chain links TRBV11-2 to TRBJ2-3, with 8 bases identical to TRBD1. V dropped 5 bases and J dropped 5; count of bases not matched to a gene: 12. CDR1 and CDR2 (germline): SGHAT, FQNNGV. This CDR3 is 16 amino acids long. The CDR3 region is CASSPNTGTGGDTQYF. DNA for the CDR3: TGTGCCAGCAGCCCGAATACCGGGACAGGCGGAGATACGCAGTATTTT.

For the CDR3, the DNA is TGTGCCAGCAGCCAAGATAGGGCAGGGGACCTCTACAATGAGCAGTTCTTC. Its protein is CASSQDRAGDLYNEQFF. This chain connects TRBV14 to TRBJ2-1; D perhaps matches TRBD1 (6 bases). This CDR3 has 17 residues. The V and J ends lost 0 bases and 3 bases respectively, with 15 bases between them. Germline V gives CDR1 SGHDN, CDR2 FVKESK. The variable domain in full, completed from reference TRBV14 and TRBJ2-1, reads EAGVTQFPSHSVIEKGQTVTLRCDPISGHDNLYWYRRVMGKEIKFLLHFVKESKQDESGMPNNRFLAERTGGTYSTLKVQPAELEDSGVYFCASSQDRAGDLYNEQFFGPGTRLTVL.

The genes are TRBV10-3 and TRBJ1-1; TRBD1 matches 7 bases. This CDR3 spans 16 amino acids. The germline V gene has CDR1 ENHRY and CDR2 SYGVKD. After removal of 2 bases from V and 3 bases from J, the junction contained 9 bases not matched to a gene. CDR3 coding DNA: TGTGCCATCAGTGAGGCACAGGGGAGGTTGGACACTGAAGCTTTCTTT. The encoded protein is CAISEAQGRLDTEAFF.

This clonotype has at least ten counts. The chain recombines TRBV7-2 with TRBJ2-7; D remains ambiguous. CDR1 and CDR2 (germline): SGHTA, FQGNSA. The V end lost 6 bases, the J end lost 4 bases, and 7 bases lay between the germline ends. The CDR3 length is 11 residues. Written as DNA, the CDR3 is TGTGCCAGCAGTTCCCTGTACGAGCAGTACTTC. Its translation: CASSSLYEQYF. The variable domain in full, completed from reference TRBV7-2 and TRBJ2-7, reads GAGVSQSPSNKVTEKGKDVELRCDPISGHTALYWYRQSLGQGLEFLIYFQGNSAPDKSGLPSDRFSAERTGGSVSTLTIQRTQQEDSAVYLCASSSLYEQYFGPGTRLTVT.

The chain is built from TRBV7-6 and TRBJ1-4, with 8 nucleotides matching TRBD1. Germline V gene lookup returns CDR1 SGHVS and CDR2 FNYEAQ. The CDR3 extends over 14 amino acids. V trimming: 7 bases; J trimming: 8 bases; junction bases outside the gene matches: 9. The CDR3 is CASNHAGGGEKLFF. CDR3 in DNA: TGTGCCAGCAACCATGCAGGGGGCGGAGAAAAACTGTTTTTT.

The chain combines TRBV19 with TRBJ1-5; no definite D call. Germline CDR1 and CDR2: LNHDA and SQIVND (reference sequence). With 6 bases removed from V and 0 bases from J, the gap between germline ends came to 21 bases. This CDR3 is built from 18 residues. CDR3 nucleotide sequence: TGTGCCAGTAGGGGCAGGACGGGCGGGCGATATAGCAATCAGCCCCAGCATTTT. Its protein is CASRGRTGGRYSNQPQHF.

This clonotype has ten or more counts. J is TRBJ2-7 and V is TRBV20-1; D is ambiguous. Germline V lookup: CDR1 DFQATT, CDR2 SNEGSKA (reference sequence). The CDR3 is made up of 12 amino acids. The V end lost 3 bases, the J end lost 3 bases, and 9 bases lay between the germline ends. CDR3 protein: CSASGSGYEQYF. The CDR3 DNA sequence: TGCAGTGCTAGTGGTAGTGGCTACGAGCAGTACTTC.

The J gene is TRBJ1-5, the V gene TRBV6-2 or TRBV6-3; TRBD1 might be the D (5 bases). The CDR3 has 15 residues. Between the trimmed V and J ends, which lost 4 bases and 0 bases, there was a span of 10 bases. Germline loops: CDR1 MNHEY, CDR2 SVGEGT. This chain's CDR3 is CASSWRGYSNQPQHF. CDR3 DNA: TGTGCCAGCAGTTGGAGGGGCTATAGCAATCAGCCCCAGCATTTT.

As to this clonotype: One base away lies a much larger clone, so this may be a sequencing read error. The chain uses TRBV2 and TRBJ2-1; either TRBD1 or TRBD2 may fit D (5 bases each). Germline CDR1 reads SNHLY; CDR2 reads FYNNEI. The CDR3 has 16 residues. V lost 5 bases and J lost 10, with 24 bases in between. As DNA, the CDR3 is TGTGCCAGCAGTTACGAGGGCAGCCAGGGAGCCTACGAGCAGTTCTTC. This gives the protein CASSYEGSQGAYEQFF.

In this sample, this clonotype turned up a few times. The CDR3 loop is CASSVRLGLSYNEQFF. The CDR3 DNA reads TGTGCCAGCAGCGTTCGATTGGGGCTCTCCTACAATGAGCAGTTCTTC. The rearrangement links TRBV7-2 to TRBJ2-1; a possible D gene is TRBD1 (5 bases). The CDR3 is made up of 16 amino acids. V shed 5 bases and J shed 0 bases, with 14 bases lying between them. CDR1 and CDR2 (germline): SGHTA, FQGNSA.

For the CDR3, the DNA is TGTGCCAGCAGTTTATACAGGGGGGGTCTCACCTTC. This encodes CASSLYRGGLTF. This chain joins TRBV28 and TRBJ1-2, with 8 nucleotides matching TRBD1. In germline, CDR1 is MDHEN, CDR2 SYDVKM. The ends lost 1 base at V and 13 bases at J; junction bases unmatched: 5. The CDR3 is 12 residues long.

The chain links TRBV29-1 to TRBJ2-1, with a possible D match to TRBD1 (5 bases). CDR1 and CDR2 (germline): SQVTM, ANQGSEA. The CDR3 has 13 residues. V was trimmed by 5 bases and J by 10 bases, leaving 18 bases between them. The CDR3 protein is CSVQGASSYEQFF. The CDR3, as DNA: TGCAGCGTTCAGGGCGCGAGTTCGTACGAGCAGTTCTTC.

V and J are TRBV7-2 and TRBJ2-3, with a weak D call TRBD2 (5 bases). CDR3 length: 15 amino acids. Germline loops: CDR1 SGHTA, CDR2 FQGNSA. The V and J ends lost 1 base and 4 bases respectively, with 12 bases between them. CDR3 residues: CASSLGSLAPDTQYF. The CDR3 DNA reads TGTGCCAGCAGCTTAGGGTCTCTAGCCCCAGATACGCAGTATTTT.

To note about this clonotype: A read error is possible here, since a much larger clone lies one base away. V is TRBV15 and J is TRBJ1-2, with 9 bases that match TRBD1. CDR1 is LNHNV, CDR2 YYDKDF, per germline (reference sequence). The CDR3 is 15 residues long. V lost 7 bases and J lost 6; bases outside the gene matches: 12. The CDR3, as DNA: TGTGCCACCAACGGACAGGGGATCAGTTTGGATGGCTACACCTTC. Amino acid sequence: CATNGQGISLDGYTF. Together with reference TRBV15 and TRBJ1-2, the CDR3 gives the full variable domain: DAMVIQNPRYQVTQFGKPVTLSCSQTLNHNVMYWYQQKSSQAPKLLFHYYDKDFNNEADTPDNFQSRRPNTSFCFLDIRSPGLGDTAMYLCATNGQGISLDGYTFGSGTRLTVV.

The chain couples TRBV5-1 to TRBJ1-4; 9 bases match TRBD1. Losses at the gene ends were 7 bases for V and 8 bases for J; bases not matched to a gene: 6. CDR1 and CDR2 from the germline V gene are SGHRS and YFSETQ. This CDR3 spans 13 amino acids. The chain's CDR3 is CASATGGSEKLFF. The CDR3 DNA reads TGCGCCAGCGCTACAGGGGGCAGCGAAAAACTGTTTTTT.

This rearrangement joins TRBV2 to TRBJ2-3; 8 bases are a match to TRBD1. The J segment lost 3 bases and the V segment lost 4 bases, leaving 6 bases of the junction unmatched. This CDR3 has 15 amino acids. Germline CDR1 and CDR2: SNHLY and FYNNEI. In nucleotides, the CDR3 is TGTGCCAGCAGTGGCTCACAGGGGGGAACAGATACGCAGTATTTT. Protein product: CASSGSQGGTDTQYF. Full variable domain (remainder filled in from reference TRBV2 and TRBJ2-3): EPEVTQTPSHQVTQMGQEVILRCVPISNHLYFYWYRQILGQKVEFLVSFYNNEISEKSEIFDDQFSVERPDGSNFTLKIRSTKLEDSAMYFCASSGSQGGTDTQYFGPGTRLTVL.

The rearrangement links TRBV7-2 to TRBJ2-5; D unresolved. The V and J ends lost 2 bases and 1 base respectively, with 11 bases between them. The V gene's germline CDR1 is SGHTA and CDR2 FQGNSA. There are 15 residues in the CDR3. CDR3 protein: CASSLFSGPQETQYF. CDR3 in DNA: TGTGCCAGCAGCTTATTCTCCGGGCCCCAAGAGACCCAGTACTTC. Filled out from reference TRBV7-2 and TRBJ2-5, the complete variable domain reads GAGVSQSPSNKVTEKGKDVELRCDPISGHTALYWYRQSLGQGLEFLIYFQGNSAPDKSGLPSDRFSAERTGGSVSTLTIQRTQQEDSAVYLCASSLFSGPQETQYFGPGTRLLVL.

This clonotype was picked up a small number of times. The genes are TRBV28 and TRBJ1-2; maybe TRBD1 (6 bases). CDR3 length: 13 amino acids. In germline, CDR1 is MDHEN, CDR2 SYDVKM. V lost 6 bases and J 8 bases, leaving 16 bases between the germline ends. As DNA, the CDR3 is TGTGCCAGCAGCCCTCAGGGGCTCGGCGGCTACACCTTC. Translated: CASSPQGLGGYTF.

This clonotype occurred a few times. The chain employs TRBV27 and TRBJ1-6, with no clear D. V was clipped by 4 bases and J by 0 bases, with 16 bases between them. Germline CDR1 MNHEY, CDR2 SMNVEV (reference sequence). CDR3 length: 18 amino acids. CDR3 protein: CASSSPRSTSSYNSPLHF. DNA of the CDR3: TGTGCCAGCAGTTCGCCAAGGAGCACGAGCTCCTATAATTCACCCCTCCACTTT.

This clonotype was detected only a few times. The chain recombines TRBV12-3 or TRBV12-4 with TRBJ1-5; 9 positions match TRBD1. CDR3 length: 14 residues. Trimming at V came to 2 bases and at J to 9 bases, leaving 5 bases not matched to a gene. This chain's CDR3 is CASSLRDRDTPQHF. As DNA, the CDR3 is TGTGCCAGCAGTTTACGGGACAGGGATACGCCCCAGCATTTT.

For the CDR3, the DNA is TGTGCCAGCAGCCCTTCGACGGAATCCTACAATGAGCAGTTCTTC. It specifies CASSPSTESYNEQFF. This chain joins TRBV11-2 and TRBJ2-1; D unclear. The germline V gene has CDR1 SGHAT and CDR2 FQNNGV. Trimming left V 5 bases short and J 1 base short, with 12 bases between. There are 15 residues in the CDR3.

This clonotype was counted at least ten times. This chain links TRBV2 with TRBJ2-1; 12 nucleotides line up with TRBD2. CDR3 size: 17 residues. CDR1 is SNHLY, CDR2 FYNNEI, per germline. With 3 bases clipped from V and 4 bases from J, the junction kept 7 bases outside the gene matches. The CDR3 spells CASSEWTSGTNYNEQFF. In DNA form, the CDR3 reads TGTGCCAGCAGTGAGTGGACTAGCGGGACCAATTACAATGAGCAGTTCTTC.